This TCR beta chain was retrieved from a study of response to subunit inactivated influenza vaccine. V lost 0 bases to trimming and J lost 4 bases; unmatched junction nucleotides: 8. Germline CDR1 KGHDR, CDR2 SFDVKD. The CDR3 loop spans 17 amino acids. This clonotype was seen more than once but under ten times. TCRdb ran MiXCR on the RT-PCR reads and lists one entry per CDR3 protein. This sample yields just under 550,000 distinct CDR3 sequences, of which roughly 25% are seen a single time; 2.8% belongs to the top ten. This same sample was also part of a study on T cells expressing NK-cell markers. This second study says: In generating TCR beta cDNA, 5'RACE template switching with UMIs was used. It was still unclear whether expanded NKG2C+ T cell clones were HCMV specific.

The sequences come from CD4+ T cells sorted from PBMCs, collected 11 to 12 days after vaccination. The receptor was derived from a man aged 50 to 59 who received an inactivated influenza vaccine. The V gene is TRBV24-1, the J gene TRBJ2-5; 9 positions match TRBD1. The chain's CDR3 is CATSDLSGQGIIETQYF. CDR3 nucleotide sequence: TGTGCCACCAGTGATTTGAGCGGACAGGGGATAATAGAGACCCAGTACTTC.